This record concerns one T cell receptor (beta chain) sequence. Its antigen remains unidentified. The input lacks base qualities; no much larger clone sits a single base away. Different DNA sequences within this sample yield the same CDR3. TCRbeta CDR3 regions were amplified from genomic DNA using the immunoSEQ Assay, a bias-controlled multiplex PCR. On the study's bioinformatics: Nucleated cell counts per sample were estimated from amplification of reference gene primers within the assay. Sequence reads were collapsed and filtered to measure the absolute abundance of every unique TCRbeta CDR3 rearrangement. For each sample, productive Simpson clonality was calculated by taking the square root of Simpson's diversity index across productive rearrangements. This immuneACCESS table, as held by TCRdb, lists in-frame sequences with V and J called but not all clones. Of the missing ones, under half trace to an unresolved V gene in checked studies; the others have no known cause. For V, J and clone size, that table is used; D and trimming come from the DNA. The sample table lists a few hundred thousand clones, about 82% of them with a count of one. The ten largest clones capture 8.5% to 12% of the sample.

Each collaborating institution followed its own protocols to collect whole blood in K2EDTA tubes. For TCRbeta analysis, collaborators shipped samples as frozen whole blood, isolated PBMCs, or DNA extracted from either of those sample types. The data are from a study of blood T cell repertoires in COVID-19 (dated by TCRdb to 2018 to 2020). Background on the whole study: Samples from collaborators originated in the United States, Italy and Spain and spanned both the acute and convalescent phases of COVID-19. The material from the prospective study consisted of cDNA or gDNA derived from T cells, B-cell-depleted T cells, or PBMCs. Samples came from the ongoing ImmuneRACE study (first 160 participants) plus 1,254 subjects from 6 global collaborators. The repertoires were made available in a free public database intended to serve as a resource for research on the immune response to SARS-CoV-2. Where available, HLA class I and class II types were taken from metadata supplied by the sample provider and were not determined by assay-based typing. The sample metadata nearly always contained a de-identified subject ID, COVID-19 status, age in years and sex. Deeply sampled blood TCRbeta repertoires from subjects exposed to, actively infected with, or recovered from COVID-19 were included in the dataset.

What the work shows at the level of the full study, not this receptor alone: The quantity of clinical and demographic metadata differed by source and by participant and was supplied without curation.

The CDR3 covers 13 residues, taking in both the cysteine and the phenylalanine. CDR3 DNA is the only sequence kept; it has 39 bases, read in frame from the first base. Cut back by 0 bases and 10 bases, the V and J ends lie 11 bases apart. Per the germline V gene, SGHRS is the CDR1 and YFSETQ is the CDR2. The receptor comes from a woman older than 75 with acute or convalescent COVID-19. Sequencing was carried out using peripheral blood. The chain is made from TRBV5-1 and TRBJ2-1; a weak D assignment points to TRBD2 (6 bases agree). The CDR3 has the sequence CASSLGLANEQFF. The DNA sequence reads TGCGCCAGCAGCTTGGGCCTAGCGAACGAGCAGTTCTTC.